The sample holds many counts of the clone carrying this T cell receptor (beta chain). In TCRdb, the multiplex PCR reads were re-called with MiXCR into one record per CDR3 protein. The repertoire holds fewer than 140,000 distinct CDR3 sequences, around 30% seen once, with approximately 6% in the top ten. The lymph nodes were axillary draining lymph nodes from breast cancer patients. This specimen comes from a study of breast tumors, draining lymph nodes, adjacent tissues. Germline V gives CDR1 SGHTA, CDR2 FQGTGA. Trimming removed 3 bases at V and 9 bases at J, with 15 bases between. The CDR3 runs 14 residues.

V is TRBV7-3 and J is TRBJ2-1; tentative D call: TRBD2 (7 bases). The clonotype was recovered from a female donor with breast cancer. Some clones in this sample may be carry-over from other donors' samples. Sequencing was carried out using axillary lymph node tissue. The CDR3 spells CASSFGGRSGEQFF. In DNA, the CDR3 is TGTGCCAGCAGCTTCGGGGGGCGGTCGGGTGAGCAGTTCTTC.